Below, 32 T cell receptor beta chains from the same sample are listed, as sequenced in a study of cytomegalovirus exposure and HLA in healthy donors. With 60 Vbeta and 13 Jbeta primers, the PCR was carried out. Clones were sequenced by immunoSEQ multiplex PCR, and TCRdb holds only the in-frame ones, with some missing. This sample has approximately 110,000 clones, with over 80% found just once. Sequencing was performed on PBMCs. These receptor sequences come from a man aged 50 or older in good health and CMV-seronegative.

The table lists this clone with a few counts. This chain joins TRBV7-9 and TRBJ2-7; 8 bases are shared with TRBD2. The CDR3 is 12 residues long. V dropped 11 bases and J dropped 7; count of bases not matched to a gene: 10. Per the germline V gene, CDR1 is SEHNR and CDR2 is FQNEAQ (reference sequence). The CDR3 here is CALTNGTREQYF. DNA of the CDR3: TGTGCCCTGACAAATGGGACTAGGGAGCAGTACTTC.

The V and J genes are TRBV7-9 and TRBJ2-7; D is possibly TRBD2 (6 bases). Trimming removed 1 base at V and 4 bases at J, with 11 bases between. The V gene's germline CDR1 is SEHNR and CDR2 FQNEAQ (reference sequence). The CDR3 contains 14 residues. The DNA for the CDR3 is TGTGCCAGCAGCTTAGGACTAGTTCCTTACGAGCAGTACTTC. Translated, it gives CASSLGLVPYEQYF.

This chain joins TRBV28 and TRBJ1-2, with unresolved D. V was shortened by 1 base and J by 3 bases, with 9 bases between the two germline ends. There are 14 residues in the CDR3. The V gene's germline CDR1 is MDHEN and CDR2 SYDVKM. The CDR3 loop reads CASSLSGRDYGYTF. As DNA, the CDR3 is TGTGCCAGCAGTTTATCCGGGCGGGACTATGGCTACACCTTC.

This clone occurred a few times. The V and J genes are TRBV7-6 and TRBJ1-4; 8 bases fit TRBD1. After removal of 2 bases from V and 3 bases from J, the junction contained 11 bases not matched to a gene. This CDR3 spans 18 amino acids. Germline loops: CDR1 SGHVS, CDR2 FNYEAQ. CDR3 amino acids: CASSLKPPDRVANEKLFF. The CDR3 DNA follows: TGTGCCAGCAGCTTAAAGCCTCCGGACAGGGTAGCTAATGAAAAACTGTTTTTT.

This chain links TRBV18 with TRBJ1-5; the D gene is possibly TRBD1 (6 bases). Trimming stripped 3 bases from V and 5 bases from J, with 17 bases between. CDR3 length: 16 amino acids. Germline V gives CDR1 KGHSH, CDR2 LQKENI. In DNA form, the CDR3 reads TGTGCCAGCTCACCGGACCGGGACACCAGACATCAGCCCCAGCATTTT. Protein product: CASSPDRDTRHQPQHF.

This chain joins TRBV7-3 and TRBJ2-7, with 7 positions matching TRBD1. The CDR3 sequence is 14 residues long. Trimming removed 4 bases from V and 1 base from J; junction bases left unmatched: 4. Per the germline V gene, CDR1 is SGHTA and CDR2 is FQGTGA. CDR3 residues: CASSSRQGSYEQYF. Here the CDR3 DNA reads TGTGCCAGCAGCTCCCGACAGGGTTCCTACGAGCAGTACTTC.

This chain joins TRBV6-5 and TRBJ2-7; no clear D gene. Germline V lookup: CDR1 MNHEY, CDR2 SVGAGI. Trimming stripped 2 bases from V and 6 bases from J, with 14 bases between. The CDR3 length is 14 residues. CDR3 coding DNA: TGTGCCAGCAGTTACCCTGGGCCGTTAGGCGAGCAGTACTTC. This gives the protein CASSYPGPLGEQYF.

The chain joins TRBV5-1 to TRBJ2-5; 7 positions match TRBD1. This CDR3 spans 13 amino acids. Germline V gene sequence: CDR1 SGHRS, CDR2 YFSETQ. With 6 bases clipped from V and 8 bases from J, the junction kept 10 bases outside the gene matches. The CDR3 nucleotides read TGCGCCAGCACCCAAGACAGGGTCGAAACCCAGTACTTC. Its translation is CASTQDRVETQYF.

This rearrangement joins TRBV4-3 to TRBJ1-3, with TRBD1 matching over 7 bases. The germline V gene encodes CDR1 LGHNA and CDR2 YSLEER. Trimming took 1 base from V and 2 from J; bases not matched to a gene: 8. This CDR3 is 17 amino acids long. CDR3 loop: CASSQGTGNGAGNTIYF. As DNA, the CDR3 is TGCGCCAGCAGCCAAGGGACAGGAAACGGAGCTGGAAACACCATATATTTT.

This clone has a handful of counts. J is TRBJ1-3 and V is TRBV7-9; the D gene is possibly TRBD1 (5 bases). V lost 1 base and J 16 bases, leaving 17 bases between the germline ends. In germline, CDR1 is SEHNR, CDR2 FQNEAQ (reference sequence). There are 13 residues in the CDR3. The CDR3 here is CASSLEGRAPYYF. The CDR3 DNA is TGTGCCAGCAGCTTAGAGGGGAGGGCCCCCTACTATTTT.

The chain carries TRBV5-4 and TRBJ1-2, with 8 bases fitting TRBD1. Germline V gene sequence: CDR1 SGHNT, CDR2 YYREEE (reference sequence). The junction had 6 bases not matched to a gene; V was cut back by 3 bases and J by 5 bases. CDR3 length: 14 amino acids. The CDR3 here is CASSSGQEHYGYTF. CDR3 in DNA: TGTGCCAGCAGCTCGGGACAGGAACATTATGGCTACACCTTC.

The genes are TRBV6-5 and TRBJ2-3, with 7 bases aligning to TRBD1. CDR1 is MNHEY, CDR2 SVGAGI, per germline. The length of the CDR3 is 14 residues. Trimming at V came to 6 bases and at J to 2 bases, leaving 5 bases not matched to a gene. The CDR3 bases are TGTGCCAGCAGGTCACAGGGGAACACAGATACGCAGTATTTT. It is translated as CASRSQGNTDTQYF.

The CDR3 sequence is CASSVRGGETQYF. The DNA for the CDR3 is TGTGCCAGCAGCGTACGGGGGGGGGAGACCCAGTACTTC. The chain has TRBV9 and TRBJ2-5; 8 nucleotides agree with TRBD2. CDR1 SGDLS and CDR2 YYNGEE come from the germline V gene. Germline trimming cut 1 base from V and 5 bases from J; bases unmatched to any gene: 1. The CDR3 totals 13 residues.

The V and J genes are TRBV30 and TRBJ2-3; the match to TRBD2 covers 8 bases. V trimming: 7 bases; J trimming: 4 bases; junction bases outside the gene matches: 13. CDR3 length equals 15 residues. Germline V gene sequence: CDR1 GTSNPN, CDR2 SVGIG (reference sequence). Here the CDR3 reads CASPRIAGIADTQYF. The CDR3 nucleotides are TGTGCCTCTCCCAGGATAGCGGGGATCGCAGATACGCAGTATTTT.

As regards this clone: At one boundary the junction diverges from the germline segment, which might be a read error. The chain recombines TRBV2 with TRBJ2-1, with TRBD2 identical over 11 bases. This CDR3 region has 16 residues. In germline, CDR1 is SNHLY, CDR2 FYNNEI. This CDR3 reads CASGSLAGGSNNEQFF. In nucleotides, the CDR3 is TGTGCCAGCGGAAGTCTAGCGGGGGGCTCCAACAATGAGCAGTTCTTC.

The rearrangement joins TRBV5-4 to TRBJ2-7; 9 bases line up with TRBD2. V shed 4 bases, J shed 7 bases, and the junction held 9 bases outside the gene matches. This CDR3 has 14 amino acids. Per germline, CDR1 SGHNT and CDR2 YYREEE (reference sequence). CDR3 in amino acids: CASSIAGAGREQYF. CDR3 DNA sequence: TGTGCCAGCAGCATAGCGGGGGCGGGCCGGGAGCAGTACTTC.

This rearrangement joins TRBV9 to TRBJ2-7; possible D gene TRBD1, 5 bases. V was cut by 4 bases and J by 4 bases, with 15 bases left in between. This CDR3 has 14 amino acids. From germline, CDR1 is SGDLS and CDR2 YYNGEE. The CDR3 bases are TGTGCCAGCAGCTTCAGGGCGTTGGATTACGAGCAGTACTTC. It yields the protein CASSFRALDYEQYF.

V gene TRBV11-2 combines with J gene TRBJ1-1; TRBD1 might be the D (5 bases). Germline assignment: CDR1 SGHAT and CDR2 FQNNGV. The CDR3 contains 15 residues. The V end was cut by 1 base, the J end by 4 bases, with 13 bases between. This CDR3 reads CASSLAGDYSTEAFF. For the CDR3, the DNA is TGTGCCAGCAGCTTAGCGGGGGACTACAGCACTGAAGCTTTCTTT.

V is TRBV6-5 and J is TRBJ2-7; D may be TRBD1 (6 bases). The germline gives CDR1 MNHEY, CDR2 SVGAGI. The V end lost 6 bases, the J end lost 1 base, and 13 bases lay between the germline ends. The CDR3 extends over 14 amino acids. CDR3 DNA: TGTGCCAGCAGGATGACAGGTACTTCCTACGAGCAGTACTTC. As protein: CASRMTGTSYEQYF.

The chain employs TRBV4-3 and TRBJ2-3; TRBD2 matches at 7 bases. The germline V gene has CDR1 LGHNA and CDR2 YSLEER. The junction had 2 bases not matched to a gene; V was cut back by 1 base and J by 1 base. CDR3 length: 15 residues. CDR3 sequence (DNA): TGCGCCAGCAGCCAAGGACGGGAGGGCACAGATACGCAGTATTTT. Its protein is CASSQGREGTDTQYF.

This chain connects TRBV15 to TRBJ2-7; a possible D gene is TRBD2 (6 bases). This CDR3 comprises 14 residues. Germline CDR1 reads LNHNV; CDR2 reads YYDKDF (reference sequence). The germline V and J ends were trimmed by 0 bases and 6 bases, with 12 bases remaining between them. The CDR3, as DNA: TGTGCCACCAGCAGAGAAGGGACTTTCACCGAGCAGTACTTC. It is translated as CATSREGTFTEQYF. Drawing the rest from reference TRBV15 and TRBJ2-7, the complete variable domain is DAMVIQNPRYQVTQFGKPVTLSCSQTLNHNVMYWYQQKSSQAPKLLFHYYDKDFNNEADTPDNFQSRRPNTSFCFLDIRSPGLGDTAMYLCATSREGTFTEQYFGPGTRLTVT.

Details on this clone: The sample carries other DNA sequences with the same CDR3. The genes are TRBV7-9 and TRBJ2-7, with a weak D call TRBD1 (6 bases). Germline CDR1 and CDR2: SEHNR and FQNEAQ (reference sequence). The V end lost 4 bases, the J end lost 3 bases, and 7 bases lay between the germline ends. This CDR3 has 12 amino acids. The CDR3 DNA sequence: TGTGCCAGCAGCTCGACAGGCTACGAGCAGTACTTC. Amino acid sequence: CASSSTGYEQYF.

The genes are TRBV5-4 and TRBJ2-3, with a possible D match to TRBD2 (6 bases). CDR1 and CDR2 (germline): SGHNT, YYREEE (reference sequence). Trimming left V 4 bases short and J 0 bases short, with 12 bases between. The CDR3 has 15 residues. This chain's CDR3 is CASSPGDPSTDTQYF. The CDR3 coding sequence is TGTGCCAGCAGCCCGGGGGACCCTAGCACAGATACGCAGTATTTT.

This clone has just one count. The DNA for the CDR3 is TGTGCCAGCTCACCACCGACTAGCGGGGGCCCCCCACGCGATACGCAGTATTTT. Protein product: CASSPPTSGGPPRDTQYF. The genes are TRBV18 and TRBJ2-3; 12 bases match TRBD2. This CDR3 contains 18 residues. With V trimmed by 0 bases and J by 6 bases, 10 bases remained unmatched. The V gene's germline CDR1 is KGHSH and CDR2 LQKENI.

This clone was counted a single time. DNA of the CDR3: TGTGCCAGCAGCGTAGCTGATACGCAGTATTTT. Encoded protein: CASSVADTQYF. The J gene is TRBJ2-3, the V gene TRBV9; D not certain. Germline loops: CDR1 SGDLS, CDR2 YYNGEE. Trimming removed 0 bases at V and 6 bases at J, with 2 bases between. CDR3 length: 11 amino acids.

The chain is built from TRBV28 and TRBJ2-2, with a tentative D call TRBD2 (6 bases). V was clipped by 1 base and J by 4 bases, with 10 bases between them. Germline assignment: CDR1 MDHEN and CDR2 SYDVKM. The CDR3 runs 15 residues. DNA for the CDR3: TGTGCCAGCAGTTTATTGCGGGGAGGCACCGGGGAGCTGTTTTTT. This gives the protein CASSLLRGGTGELFF.

There are a few counts of this clone. The V and J genes are TRBV1 and TRBJ2-5; TRBD2 is taken as the D call from the table, unchecked against the DNA. TRBV1 is a documented pseudogene. CDR3 length equals 18 residues. The CDR3 protein is CTSSQDPKQGGGQETQYF. In DNA, the CDR3 is TGCACCAGCAGCCAAGATCCGAAACAGGGCGGGGGCCAAGAGACCCAGTACTTC.

The chain has TRBV7-8 and TRBJ1-1; 7 bases agree with TRBD1. Germline V gene sequence: CDR1 SGHVS, CDR2 FQNEAQ. The CDR3 has 15 residues. The V and J ends lost 5 bases and 1 base, in that order; junction bases with no gene match: 7. CDR3: CASSRETGTNTEAFF. The CDR3 DNA follows: TGTGCCAGCAGCAGGGAGACAGGGACGAACACTGAAGCTTTCTTT.

V usage is TRBV28 and J usage is TRBJ2-2, with D perhaps TRBD2 (5 bases). The CDR3 is 15 amino acids. The germline CDR1 and CDR2 sequences are MDHEN and SYDVKM. The V gene lost 5 bases and the J gene lost 4 bases, with 14 bases spanning the gap. For the CDR3, the DNA is TGTGCCAGCAGTCCCGGCGGGCGGGTCACCGGGGAGCTGTTTTTT. It specifies CASSPGGRVTGELFF.

V usage is TRBV6-4 and J usage is TRBJ2-4; 8 positions agree with TRBD2. CDR3 size: 19 residues. The germline CDR1 and CDR2 sequences are MRHNA and SNTAGT. The J segment lost 2 bases and the V segment lost 0 bases, leaving 12 bases of the junction unmatched. The chain's CDR3 is CASSDSRSVREESKNIQYF. The CDR3 DNA reads as TGTGCCAGCAGTGACTCCCGATCGGTGCGGGAGGAGTCCAAAAACATTCAGTACTTC.

The chain links TRBV5-4 to TRBJ2-2, with TRBD2 as a possible D gene (6 bases). With 2 bases removed from V and 2 bases from J, the gap between germline ends came to 10 bases. The CDR3 covers 15 residues. The germline CDR1 and CDR2 sequences are SGHNT and YYREEE (reference sequence). The CDR3 spells CASSFGTHNTGELFF. CDR3 sequence (DNA): TGTGCCAGCAGCTTCGGGACTCACAACACCGGGGAGCTGTTTTTT.

This clone was seen a few times. This chain connects TRBV5-1 to TRBJ1-1; D ambiguous. Germline V gene lookup returns CDR1 SGHRS and CDR2 YFSETQ. The CDR3 loop spans 15 amino acids. The V end was cut by 7 bases, the J end by 0 bases, with 16 bases between. This chain's CDR3 is CASRAHESLNTEAFF. The CDR3 nucleotides read TGCGCCAGCCGCGCCCACGAGTCCCTGAACACTGAAGCTTTCTTT.